This T cell receptor beta chain derives from a study of CD8 T cells in Susac syndrome (dated by TCRdb to the late 2010s). Regarding the study in general: Of the Susac syndrome patients who were sequenced, 8 or 9 were in clinical remission while roughly six had clinically active disease. At blood withdrawal, Susac syndrome patients were either therapy-naive, taking corticosteroids (in some cases with IVIg as well), or taking IVIg alone. Clonality of the CD8+ T cell repertoire was compared between eleven to twelve healthy donors, about 14 Susac syndrome patients and about 15 multiple sclerosis patients. Whether CD8+ T cell activation and differentiation in Susac syndrome was antigen driven was tested using repertoire sequencing. Beyond this particular receptor, the publication reports: The study acknowledged that relatively few individuals were included in the TCR sequencing and HLA analysis. Clonal expansion was observed in Susac syndrome CD8+ repertoires, with the highest expansion in CD8+ TEMRA cells and greater expansion in clinically active than in remitting patients. Sixteen Susac-specific public clones were identified in the total CD8+ repertoire, and five Susac-specific public clones were identified in the CD8+ TEMRA repertoire.

As to this clonotype: Its antigen is unknown. Base qualities are missing; no much larger clone stands one base away.

Peripheral blood CD8+ and CD4+ T cells from healthy donors, Susac syndrome patients and multiple sclerosis patients were profiled by high-throughput TCR beta sequencing. Recently defined diagnostic criteria for definite or probable disease were met by the Susac syndrome patients. Bulk CD8+ and CD4+ T cells were purified by magnetic negative isolation, while CD8+ TEMRA cells were enriched using FACS. Blood was drawn into EDTA tubes, processed within 24 hours, and PBMCs were isolated by density gradient centrifugation. PBMCs intended for TCR sequencing were cryopreserved in liquid nitrogen and thawed later in a water bath at 37 degrees C. Purity of sorted or isolated CD4+, CD8+ and CD8+ TEMRA cells was at least 90%. RNA was extracted with the RNeasy kit and about 0.5 to 1 ug was reverse transcribed using random hexamers. The immunoSEQ multiplex PCR assay, covering 54 Vbeta and 13 Jbeta segments, was used to amplify TCR beta CDR3 regions. Bias from PCR amplification was corrected by using a synthetic template baseline for primer optimization and for computational correction. On the authors' methods: Reads were assigned to V, D and J genes according to IMGT and analyzed in immunoSEQ Analyzer, with only productive sequences retained. To calculate clonality, Shannon entropy was normalized by log2 of the number of productive unique sequences and then subtracted from one. For each patient and control, public and private clones were evaluated among the 100 most prevalent clones. A clone was defined as Susac-specific if it was absent from the healthy and MS cohorts, from roughly 980 published viral clones and from other ImmuneACCESS disease sequences. The raw public data were reprocessed by TCRdb itself: fastp quality trimming at Q25, MiXCR clonotype calling, in-frame beta chains only. Identical CDR3 protein sequences are pooled into one entry, listed with their most common genes and DNA. The V and J calls, along with clone size, are taken from TCRdb and not from the paper's own processing. This sample is represented by fewer than 150,000 distinct CDR3 sequences; more than 85% of them were singletons. The top ten clones comprise around 0.2% of the sample.

Inclusive of the bounding cysteine and phenylalanine, the CDR3 is 14 residues long. CDR3 DNA only is kept here, 42 bases in frame from base 1. The germline V gene (reference sequence) gives CDR1 as DFQATT and CDR2 as SNEGSKA. Between the V and J ends, shortened by 6 bases and 4 bases respectively, the junction contains 15 bases. This clonotype was obtained from a human donor with Susac syndrome. The sample consisted of CD8+ T cells from PBMCs. The rearranged segments are TRBV20-1 and TRBJ1-4, with no D gene named confidently. The base sequence is TGCAGTGCCAGTACGCGGGCGTTTAATGAAAAACTGTTTTTT. It translates as CSASTRAFNEKLFF.